The next 4 T cell receptor beta chains were all read from a single sample in a study of CD8 T cells in Susac syndrome. The RNA, roughly 0.5 to 1 ug, was put through reverse transcription using random hexamers. TCRdb re-called the immunoSEQ multiplex PCR reads with MiXCR, one entry per CDR3 protein. The sample shows some 130,000 distinct CDR3 sequences, approximately 95% of them seen only once. The sequenced material came from CD8+ T cells from PBMCs. Receptors were obtained from a human donor with Susac syndrome.

This chain connects TRBV29-1 to TRBJ1-2; D call uncertain. This CDR3 has 11 amino acids. Between the trimmed V and J ends, which lost 3 bases and 6 bases, there was a span of 8 bases. The germline CDR1 and CDR2 sequences are SQVTM and ANQGSEA. The CDR3 region has the DNA TGCAGCGTTGAGGCGATTAATGGCTACACCTTC. Protein product: CSVEAINGYTF. Looking up the rest from reference TRBV29-1 and TRBJ1-2 gives the full variable domain: SAVISQKPSRDICQRGTSLTIQCQVDSQVTMMFWYRQQPGQSLTLIATANQGSEATYESGFVIDKFPISRPNLTFSTLTVSNMSPEDSSIYLCSVEAINGYTFGSGTRLTVV.

The chain carries TRBV30 and TRBJ2-7, with 12 bases fitting TRBD2. From germline, CDR1 is GTSNPN and CDR2 SVGIG (reference sequence). With 0 bases clipped from V and 1 base from J, the junction kept 10 bases outside the gene matches. This CDR3 is 18 amino acids long. This chain's CDR3 is CAWSVRWLAGGGSYEQYF. CDR3 nucleotides: TGTGCCTGGAGTGTACGTTGGCTAGCGGGAGGGGGGTCCTACGAGCAGTACTTC.

The gene calls are TRBV14 and TRBJ2-3; D is unresolved. Germline V gene lookup returns CDR1 SGHDN and CDR2 FVKESK. The CDR3 runs to 12 residues. Trimming removed 3 bases at V and 6 bases at J, with 7 bases between. The CDR3 DNA reads TGTGCCAGCAGCCAGGATATGGATACGCAGTATTTT. Its protein product is CASSQDMDTQYF.

The chain recombines TRBV15 with TRBJ2-7; perhaps TRBD1 as D (5 bases). The germline gives CDR1 LNHNV, CDR2 YYDKDF (reference sequence). The CDR3 loop spans 16 amino acids. V lost 5 bases, J lost 2 bases, and 19 bases lay in between. The CDR3 spells CATSGAALNAPYEQYF. The CDR3 bases are TGTGCCACCAGCGGGGCCGCGCTTAATGCTCCCTACGAGCAGTACTTC.